Given below is one T cell receptor beta chain in context. The data were produced by immunoSEQ multiplex PCR, yet TCRdb's version contains in-frame clones alone and is incomplete. Of about 160,000 clones in the sample, around four fifths were seen once. The source of the sample is a study of blood T cell repertoires in COVID-19. Across the whole study: COVID-19 samples from acute and convalescent phases originated in the United States, Italy and Spain.

Trimming left V 3 bases short and J 10 bases short, with 22 bases between. Germline CDR1 MNHEY, CDR2 SMNVEV (reference sequence). The CDR3 totals 17 residues. This receptor was taken from a woman aged 80 or over with active or convalescent COVID-19. The sequenced sample was peripheral blood. The chain couples TRBV27 to TRBJ1-6; the D is unclear. CDR3 loop: CASSFAGARVMRSPLHF. The DNA of the CDR3 is TGTGCCAGCAGTTTCGCGGGCGCGAGAGTAATGCGGTCACCCCTCCACTTT.